This T cell receptor beta chain was recorded in a study of cytomegalovirus exposure and HLA in healthy donors. The ends were cut back, 4 bases at V and 8 bases at J, with 9 bases in the middle. CDR3 size: 13 residues. Germline-derived CDR1 and CDR2 are MDHEN and SYDVKM. This clone was seen more than once but under ten times. This table comes from immunoSEQ multiplex PCR, and its TCRdb copy is limited to in-frame clones, with some not included. This table holds tens of thousands of clones, 94% found once. The chain links TRBV28 to TRBJ1-6; D remains ambiguous. The sequence came from a woman younger than 30 in good health and CMV-seropositive. Material: PBMCs. The CDR3 loop is CASSSTADSPLHF. The CDR3 coding sequence is TGTGCCAGCAGTTCAACAGCCGATTCACCCCTCCACTTT.